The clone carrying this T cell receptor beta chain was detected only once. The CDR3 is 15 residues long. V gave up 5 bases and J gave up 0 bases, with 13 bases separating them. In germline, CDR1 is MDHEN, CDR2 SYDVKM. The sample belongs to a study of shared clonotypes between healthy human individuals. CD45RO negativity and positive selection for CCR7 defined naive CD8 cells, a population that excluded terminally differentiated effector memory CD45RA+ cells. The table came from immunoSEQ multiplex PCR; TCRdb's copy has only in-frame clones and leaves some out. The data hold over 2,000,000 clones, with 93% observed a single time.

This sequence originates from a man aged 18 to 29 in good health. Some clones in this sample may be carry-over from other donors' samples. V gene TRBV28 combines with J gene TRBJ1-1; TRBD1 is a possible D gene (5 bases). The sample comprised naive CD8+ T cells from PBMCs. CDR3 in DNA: TGTGCCAGCAGTGGCAGGGCGATTATGAACACTGAAGCTTTCTTT. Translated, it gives CASSGRAIMNTEAFF. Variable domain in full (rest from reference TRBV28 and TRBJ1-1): DVKVTQSSRYLVKRTGEKVFLECVQDMDHENMFWYRQDPGLGLRLIYFSYDVKMKEKGDIPEGYSVSREKKERFSLILESASTNQTSMYLCASSGRAIMNTEAFFGQGTRLTVV.